Presented here are 28 T cell receptor beta chains from one specimen sequenced in a study of blood T cell repertoires in COVID-19. Generated by immunoSEQ multiplex PCR, the TCRdb table keeps only in-frame clones and is missing some. The sample has about 76,000 clones, roughly 90% seen once. The sequencing sample was made of peripheral blood. The origin of the receptors is a human donor in a cohort sampled during active COVID-19.

V usage is TRBV5-1 and J usage is TRBJ2-2, with no clear D. V shed 1 base and J shed 7 bases, with 14 bases lying between them. Germline V gene lookup returns CDR1 SGHRS and CDR2 YFSETQ. The CDR3 spans 15 residues. The CDR3 DNA reads as TGCGCCAGCAGCTTGCAATCGGAGTTAGGCGGGGAGCTGTTTTTT. Its translation: CASSLQSELGGELFF.

The chain is built from TRBV28 and TRBJ2-2; TRBD1 agrees at 11 bases. In germline, CDR1 is MDHEN, CDR2 SYDVKM. This CDR3 has 17 residues. After removal of 2 bases from V and 6 bases from J, the junction contained 8 bases not matched to a gene. The CDR3 nucleotides are TGTGCCAGCAGTTTAAGCGGATGGACAGGGGGCTCCGGGGAGCTGTTTTTT. As protein: CASSLSGWTGGSGELFF.

V is TRBV28 and J is TRBJ1-1; D unclear. Trimming left V 2 bases short and J 0 bases short, with 10 bases between. There are 15 residues in the CDR3. Germline CDR1 is MDHEN and CDR2 is SYDVKM. The CDR3: CASSLNPGMNTEAFF. Here the CDR3 DNA reads TGTGCCAGCAGTTTAAACCCGGGGATGAACACTGAAGCTTTCTTT.

The chain links TRBV7-3 to TRBJ1-3, with a weak D call TRBD1 (5 bases). Deletions cut 5 bases from V and 2 bases from J, with 10 bases between. This CDR3 has 14 amino acids. Germline V gives CDR1 SGHTA, CDR2 FQGTGA. CDR3 protein: CASSHRGAGNTIYF. Here the CDR3 DNA reads TGTGCCAGCAGCCACCGGGGGGCTGGAAACACCATATATTTT.

The rearrangement uses TRBV19 and TRBJ2-7, with TRBD2 matching over 9 bases. CDR3 length: 14 residues. The trim removed 4 bases at V and 2 bases at J, leaving 3 bases unmatched. Germline CDR1 and CDR2: LNHDA and SQIVND (reference sequence). This CDR3 is CASSKTSGPYEQYF. In nucleotides, the CDR3 is TGTGCCAGTAGTAAGACTAGCGGCCCCTACGAGCAGTACTTC.

The chain couples TRBV4-1 to TRBJ1-5; D unclear. Germline V CDR1 and CDR2: MGHRA, YSYEKL. There are 13 residues in the CDR3. Trimming pared 0 bases from V and 9 bases from J, leaving 9 bases between. CDR3 loop: CASSQEMGGPQHF. DNA of the CDR3: TGCGCCAGCAGCCAAGAGATGGGAGGGCCCCAGCATTTT.

This chain joins TRBV2 and TRBJ2-2, with D perhaps matching TRBD2 (7 bases). The germline V gene has CDR1 SNHLY and CDR2 FYNNEI. Trimming removed 3 bases from V and 7 bases from J, with 15 bases in between. The CDR3 consists of 15 residues. The CDR3 DNA reads TGTGCCAGCAGTGATGTGGGAGGGACAATCGGGGAGCTGTTTTTT. It encodes CASSDVGGTIGELFF.

DNA of the CDR3: TGTGCCAGCAGTCCCGGGACAGGGCTTCCCTACGAGCAGTACTTC. Its protein is CASSPGTGLPYEQYF. V gene TRBV27 combines with J gene TRBJ2-7; TRBD1 agrees at 9 bases. The CDR3 runs to 15 residues. Germline assignment: CDR1 MNHEY and CDR2 SMNVEV (reference sequence). The V and J ends lost 5 bases and 2 bases, in that order; junction bases with no gene match: 7.

This sequence joins TRBV5-1 and TRBJ2-4, with unresolved D. Per the germline V gene, CDR1 is SGHRS and CDR2 is YFSETQ. The CDR3 covers 15 residues. Trimming pared 2 bases from V and 7 bases from J, leaving 16 bases between. The CDR3 DNA is TGCGCCAGCAGCTTCCTCGGTTTTGATGAGAACATTCAGTACTTC. Amino acids: CASSFLGFDENIQYF. The full variable domain, completed using reference TRBV5-1 and TRBJ2-4, is KAGVTQTPRYLIKTRGQQVTLSCSPISGHRSVSWYQQTPGQGLQFLFEYFSETQRNKGNFPGRFSGRQFSNSRSEMNVSTLELGDSALYLCASSFLGFDENIQYFGAGTRLSVL.

This rearrangement joins TRBV5-6 to TRBJ1-2; the match to TRBD1 covers 7 bases. Germline-derived CDR1 and CDR2 are SGHDT and YYEEEE. The V segment lost 0 bases and the J segment 5 bases; nucleotides outside the gene matches: 7. The CDR3 totals 15 residues. CDR3 loop: CASSLGPTGMYGYTF. DNA of the CDR3: TGTGCCAGCAGCTTGGGGCCGACAGGGATGTATGGCTACACCTTC.

The gene calls are TRBV2 and TRBJ2-7; 9 bases align to TRBD2. J was trimmed by 2 bases and V by 5 bases; bases with no gene match: 10. CDR1 is SNHLY, CDR2 FYNNEI, per germline. This CDR3 contains 16 residues. In nucleotides, the CDR3 is TGTGCCAGCAGTCCCCGTAGCGGGAGCAAACCCTACGAGCAGTACTTC. Amino acids: CASSPRSGSKPYEQYF.

The chain recombines TRBV7-2 with TRBJ2-3; maybe TRBD2 (6 bases). V lost 5 bases and J 2 bases, leaving 14 bases between the germline ends. The CDR3 contains 15 residues. Germline values: CDR1 SGHTA, CDR2 FQGNSA. CDR3 bases: TGTGCCAGCAGCATGAGACGGGGACTCACAGATACGCAGTATTTT. Residues: CASSMRRGLTDTQYF.

The chain couples TRBV6-5 to TRBJ2-7; the match to TRBD2 covers 7 bases. Germline V CDR1 and CDR2: MNHEY, SVGAGI. The CDR3 is made up of 13 amino acids. Unmatched junction bases numbered 4, after V lost 6 bases and J lost 2 bases. CDR3 protein: CASRLSGTYEQYF. The CDR3 DNA follows: TGTGCCAGCAGACTAAGCGGGACCTACGAGCAGTACTTC.

This chain links TRBV4-2 with TRBJ2-1; 9 bases fit TRBD1. This CDR3 is built from 15 residues. Trimming at V came to 0 bases and at J to 8 bases, leaving 5 bases not matched to a gene. CDR1 is LGHNA, CDR2 YNFKEQ, per germline. The CDR3 here is CASSQEGQGSDEQFF. The CDR3 region has the DNA TGTGCCAGCAGCCAAGAAGGACAGGGGTCCGATGAGCAGTTCTTC.

V gene TRBV24-1 combines with J gene TRBJ2-2; maybe TRBD2 (5 bases). CDR3 length equals 14 residues. Trimming took 7 bases from V and 5 from J, leaving 13 bases between them. CDR1 and CDR2 (germline): KGHDR, SFDVKD. The CDR3 loop reads CATSPSPGTGELFF. CDR3 DNA: TGTGCCACCAGCCCAAGTCCGGGGACCGGGGAGCTGTTTTTT.

A few counts support this clone. The V call is TRBV7-7, the J call TRBJ2-5; the D gene is possibly TRBD1 (6 bases). The V gene's germline CDR1 is SSHAT and CDR2 FNYEAQ (reference sequence). The ends were cut back, 5 bases at V and 2 bases at J, with 15 bases in the middle. The CDR3 contains 15 residues. The CDR3 spells CASSQGLGLQETQYF. As DNA, the CDR3 is TGTGCCAGCAGCCAGGGGCTAGGGTTACAAGAGACCCAGTACTTC.

The chain has TRBV7-5 and TRBJ2-7; the tabulated D call, TRBD1, remains unverified against the DNA. TRBV7-5 is a documented pseudogene. The CDR3 spans 14 residues. The CDR3, as DNA: TGTGCCAGAAGCCCCGGACAGGTTTCCTACGAGCAGTACTTC. Protein product: CARSPGQVSYEQYF.

This clone was detected a few times. The V gene is TRBV7-9, the J gene TRBJ1-1, with D hard to call. V was clipped by 1 base and J by 5 bases, with 11 bases between them. Looked up from germline, CDR1 is SEHNR and CDR2 is FQNEAQ (reference sequence). This CDR3 contains 14 residues. Here the CDR3 reads CASSLGISGTEAFF. In DNA, the CDR3 is TGTGCCAGCAGCTTAGGAATATCGGGGACTGAAGCTTTCTTT.

The V call is TRBV10-3, the J call TRBJ2-1, with D hard to call. Germline V gives CDR1 ENHRY, CDR2 SYGVKD. V was shortened by 2 bases and J by 0 bases, with 11 bases between the two germline ends. The CDR3 contains 16 residues. CDR3 DNA: TGTGCCATCAGTGAGGAGGAAGGTAGCTCCTACAATGAGCAGTTCTTC. Encoded protein: CAISEEEGSSYNEQFF.

The chain carries TRBV3-1 (or the pseudogene TRBV3-2) and TRBJ2-7; D perhaps matches TRBD1 (6 bases). The V end lost 5 bases, the J end lost 0 bases, and 11 bases lay between the germline ends. In germline, CDR1 is LGHDT, CDR2 YNNKEL (reference sequence). This CDR3 has 14 amino acids. This CDR3 reads CASSAETGSYEQYF. In DNA form, the CDR3 reads TGTGCCAGCAGCGCAGAGACAGGCTCCTACGAGCAGTACTTC.

The CDR3 bases are TGTGCCAGCAACCGAGCGGGAAACCTCCAAGAGACCCAGTACTTC. Translating gives CASNRAGNLQETQYF. The gene calls are TRBV6-5 and TRBJ2-5; 7 nucleotides agree with TRBD2. The CDR3 sequence is 15 residues long. The germline V gene encodes CDR1 MNHEY and CDR2 SVGAGI. V lost 7 bases to trimming and J lost 1 base; unmatched junction nucleotides: 9.

The chain joins TRBV5-1 to TRBJ2-7; 14 nucleotides match TRBD2. V shed 5 bases, J shed 0 bases, and the junction held 4 bases outside the gene matches. This CDR3 spans 16 amino acids. Germline values: CDR1 SGHRS, CDR2 YFSETQ. The DNA for the CDR3 is TGCGCCAGCAGGGGACTAGCGGGAGATCTCTCCTACGAGCAGTACTTC. Amino acid sequence: CASRGLAGDLSYEQYF.

V gene TRBV7-2 combines with J gene TRBJ2-3; 7 positions match TRBD1. Losses at the gene ends were 5 bases for V and 1 base for J; bases not matched to a gene: 9. This CDR3 comprises 16 residues. Per the germline V gene, CDR1 is SGHTA and CDR2 is FQGNSA. This chain's CDR3 is CASSRTRQGGTDTQYF. CDR3 DNA sequence: TGTGCCAGCAGCAGAACCCGACAGGGTGGCACAGATACGCAGTATTTT.

This chain links TRBV2 with TRBJ2-3, with a possible D match to TRBD2 (6 bases). V lost 11 bases to trimming and J lost 2 bases, with 11 bases between them. Germline V gene lookup returns CDR1 SNHLY and CDR2 FYNNEI. The CDR3 is 12 amino acids. The CDR3 is CAWGTPTDTQYF. The CDR3 bases are TGTGCCTGGGGGACTCCCACAGATACGCAGTATTTT.

This clone was recorded once. The gene calls are TRBV19 and TRBJ1-6; TRBD1 matches at 11 bases. The CDR3 is 16 residues long. V was clipped by 8 bases and J by 10 bases; unmatched bases: 13. CDR1 and CDR2 (germline): LNHDA, SQIVND (reference sequence). The CDR3: CASSTTSGTGGSPLHF. The CDR3 region has the DNA TGTGCCAGTTCGACTACTTCCGGGACAGGGGGATCACCCCTCCACTTT.

This clone was seen only once. The chain employs TRBV4-3 and TRBJ2-1, with a tentative D call TRBD2 (6 bases). Trimming took 3 bases from V and 7 from J, leaving 22 bases between them. The CDR3 is made up of 17 amino acids. From germline, CDR1 is LGHNA and CDR2 YSLEER. The CDR3 DNA is TGCGCCAGCAGCCAGGGGTTGGCGGGGTCCCCCTGGAATGAGCAGTTCTTC. Protein: CASSQGLAGSPWNEQFF.

This chain connects TRBV6-1 to TRBJ2-7; tentatively, D is TRBD1 (6 bases). The length of the CDR3 is 15 residues. The germline gives CDR1 MNHNS, CDR2 SASEGT. Trimming shortened V by 2 bases and J by 2 bases, and 13 bases separated the two germline ends. The CDR3 region is CASSENPGTPYEQYF. The CDR3 nucleotides are TGTGCCAGCAGTGAAAACCCAGGGACACCCTACGAGCAGTACTTC.

This chain joins TRBV7-2 and TRBJ2-7; 9 bases align to TRBD1. This CDR3 has 14 amino acids. In germline, CDR1 is SGHTA, CDR2 FQGNSA. V was pared by 1 base and J by 4 bases, with 2 bases of the junction left unmatched. The CDR3 nucleotides are TGTGCCAGCAGCTTAGGAGGGACAGGGTACGAGCAGTACTTC. This codes for CASSLGGTGYEQYF.